A selection of T cell receptor beta chains follows, all from one sample in a study of cytomegalovirus exposure and HLA in healthy donors. Only in-frame clones appear in the TCRdb table, and some are missing; sequencing was by immunoSEQ multiplex PCR. Among roughly 100,000 clones listed, roughly 80% were seen once. Material for sequencing was PBMCs. The source of these receptors is a man aged 40-50 years in good health and CMV-seronegative. The CDR3 runs from the conserved cysteine through the conserved F or W. Fields, in order: CDR3 DNA, CDR3 protein, J gene, D gene, clone size, V gene. The D gene is left open where the match is weak. The size of a clone is reported for some rows only, either as once, few or many, or as a class for expanded clones.

cdr3_nt: TGTGCCAGCAGCCGCAGGACTAGCGGGGGCTCCTACGAGCAGTACTTC
cdr3_aa: CASSRRTSGGSYEQYF
j_call: TRBJ2-7
d_call: TRBD2
clone_size: .
v_call: TRBV11-2

cdr3_nt: TGTGCCGGGTCACTAGCGGGGACTAACAATGAGCAGTTCTTC
cdr3_aa: CAGSLAGTNNEQFF
j_call: TRBJ2-1
d_call: TRBD2
clone_size: .
v_call: TRBV6-6

cdr3_nt: TGCGCCAGCAGCCAAGATGCGGGTACCTATGGCTACACCTTC
cdr3_aa: CASSQDAGTYGYTF
j_call: TRBJ1-2
d_call: .
clone_size: few
v_call: TRBV4-1

cdr3_nt: TGTGCCAGCAGCCCATGGGACACCTCCTACGAGCAGTACTTC
cdr3_aa: CASSPWDTSYEQYF
j_call: TRBJ2-7
d_call: .
clone_size: .
v_call: TRBV5-5

cdr3_nt: TGTGCCAGCAGTGGATTCGGGGGGGGTGCAGATACGCAGTATTTT
cdr3_aa: CASSGFGGGADTQYF
j_call: TRBJ2-3
d_call: TRBD2
clone_size: once
v_call: TRBV2

cdr3_nt: TGTGCCAGCAGTTTCGGGGGGCGCGGGGGGGCGCGAGAGCAGTACTTC
cdr3_aa: CASSFGGRGGAREQYF
j_call: TRBJ2-7
d_call: TRBD2
clone_size: .
v_call: TRBV6-5

cdr3_nt: TGTGCCAGCAGCCCAGGACAGGAGCGTAACACAGATACGCAGTATTTT
cdr3_aa: CASSPGQERNTDTQYF
j_call: TRBJ2-3
d_call: TRBD1
clone_size: .
v_call: TRBV11-1

cdr3_nt: TGTGCCAGTAGAACAGCGGGAAATTCACCCCTCCACTTT
cdr3_aa: CASRTAGNSPLHF
j_call: TRBJ1-6
d_call: .
clone_size: once
v_call: TRBV19

cdr3_nt: TGTGCCAGTAGTGCCCGCAGGGACTCAAGGGCAGATACGCAGTATTTT
cdr3_aa: CASSARRDSRADTQYF
j_call: TRBJ2-3
d_call: .
clone_size: once
v_call: TRBV19

cdr3_nt: TGTGCCAGCAGTAAGGCTAGCGGTGATTACGAGCAGTACTTC
cdr3_aa: CASSKASGDYEQYF
j_call: TRBJ2-7
d_call: TRBD2
clone_size: few
v_call: TRBV27

cdr3_nt: TGTGCCAGCAGCCAAGATCTCTACCGCGAGCAGTTCTTC
cdr3_aa: CASSQDLYREQFF
j_call: TRBJ2-1
d_call: .
clone_size: .
v_call: TRBV14

cdr3_nt: TGCGCCAGCAGCTTGAGTTCGGGATCGTATGGCTACACCTTC
cdr3_aa: CASSLSSGSYGYTF
j_call: TRBJ1-2
d_call: .
clone_size: .
v_call: TRBV5-1

cdr3_nt: TGTGCCAGCAGTTTAACACCCGGGAGCTGGTATGAGCAGTTCTTC
cdr3_aa: CASSLTPGSWYEQFF
j_call: TRBJ2-1
d_call: .
clone_size: once
v_call: TRBV28

cdr3_nt: TGTGCTAGTGGTTTGGTACTCAGCGGGGCCTACGAGCAGTACTTC
cdr3_aa: CASGLVLSGAYEQYF
j_call: TRBJ2-7
d_call: TRBD2
clone_size: .
v_call: TRBV12-5

cdr3_nt: TGTGCCAGCAGTGCCGCCGGGACAGGGACCTACGAGCAGTACTTC
cdr3_aa: CASSAAGTGTYEQYF
j_call: TRBJ2-7
d_call: TRBD1
clone_size: .
v_call: TRBV2

cdr3_nt: TGTGCCAGCAGTCTAAGGACAGGTAACTACGAGCAGTACTTC
cdr3_aa: CASSLRTGNYEQYF
j_call: TRBJ2-7
d_call: TRBD1
clone_size: few
v_call: TRBV6-5

cdr3_nt: TGTGCCAGTACCTCACGGGGGAGGGAAGAGACCCAGTACTTC
cdr3_aa: CASTSRGREETQYF
j_call: TRBJ2-5
d_call: TRBD2
clone_size: .
v_call: TRBV19

cdr3_nt: TGTGCCAGCGGCCGTAGCCACAATGAGCAGTTCTTC
cdr3_aa: CASGRSHNEQFF
j_call: TRBJ2-1
d_call: .
clone_size: .
v_call: TRBV7-9

cdr3_nt: TGCGCCAGCAGCTGGGGGGGGGATGAGCAGTTCTTC
cdr3_aa: CASSWGGDEQFF
j_call: TRBJ2-1
d_call: TRBD2
clone_size: .
v_call: TRBV5-1

cdr3_nt: TGTGCCAGCAGTAGCCTGCCCGGGACACCTAATGAAAAACTGTTTTTT
cdr3_aa: CASSSLPGTPNEKLFF
j_call: TRBJ1-4
d_call: .
clone_size: .
v_call: TRBV27

cdr3_nt: TGTGCCAGTAGTCAGGACAGGGGTAAGGAAAAACTGTTTTTT
cdr3_aa: CASSQDRGKEKLFF
j_call: TRBJ1-4
d_call: TRBD1
clone_size: .
v_call: TRBV19

cdr3_nt: TGCGCCAGCAGCTTCGGAGGAGAAGAGACCCAGTACTTC
cdr3_aa: CASSFGGEETQYF
j_call: TRBJ2-5
d_call: .
clone_size: .
v_call: TRBV5-1

cdr3_nt: TGTGCCAGCGGAAGGGGGTCCCCCGGGGCCAACGTCCTGACTTTC
cdr3_aa: CASGRGSPGANVLTF
j_call: TRBJ2-6
d_call: .
clone_size: few
v_call: TRBV2

cdr3_nt: TGCGCCAGCAGATCTGAGGCATGGTCAGGGGAAGCTTTCTTT
cdr3_aa: CASRSEAWSGEAFF
j_call: TRBJ1-1
d_call: .
clone_size: .
v_call: TRBV5-1

cdr3_nt: TGTGCCAGCAGCTTATGGACTAGCGGGGGAGCCACAGATACGCAGTATTTT
cdr3_aa: CASSLWTSGGATDTQYF
j_call: TRBJ2-3
d_call: TRBD2
clone_size: .
v_call: TRBV11-2

cdr3_nt: TGCGCCAGCAGCCAAACACAGGGGGCGCGATACGAGCAGTACTTC
cdr3_aa: CASSQTQGARYEQYF
j_call: TRBJ2-7
d_call: TRBD1
clone_size: few
v_call: TRBV5-1

cdr3_nt: TGTGCCAGCAGTGGAAACGGACTAGCGGGTACCAAGCAGTACTTC
cdr3_aa: CASSGNGLAGTKQYF
j_call: TRBJ2-7
d_call: TRBD2
clone_size: .
v_call: TRBV2

cdr3_nt: TGTGCCAGCAGCTTAAGCAGGGGCTACGGAAACACCATATATTTT
cdr3_aa: CASSLSRGYGNTIYF
j_call: TRBJ1-3
d_call: .
clone_size: .
v_call: TRBV7-8

cdr3_nt: TGTGCCAGCAGCCGAAGCGGGGGGGCCGCCGGGGAGCTGTTTTTT
cdr3_aa: CASSRSGGAAGELFF
j_call: TRBJ2-2
d_call: TRBD2
clone_size: .
v_call: TRBV6-5

cdr3_nt: TGTGCCAGTAGACGAAACGAGGGAACAGGGGGGGACACTGAAGCTTTCTTT
cdr3_aa: CASRRNEGTGGDTEAFF
j_call: TRBJ1-1
d_call: TRBD1
clone_size: .
v_call: TRBV19

cdr3_nt: TGCGCCAGCAGCCAAGATAACAGGGGATTTGATGAAGCTTTCTTT
cdr3_aa: CASSQDNRGFDEAFF
j_call: TRBJ1-1
d_call: TRBD1
clone_size: .
v_call: TRBV4-1

cdr3_nt: TGTGCCACCTCGACAGGGATCAACACTGAAGCTTTCTTT
cdr3_aa: CATSTGINTEAFF
j_call: TRBJ1-1
d_call: TRBD1
clone_size: .
v_call: TRBV7-2

cdr3_nt: TGTGCCAGCAGTGACTCCAGCTCCTATAATTCACCCCTCCACTTT
cdr3_aa: CASSDSSSYNSPLHF
j_call: TRBJ1-6
d_call: .
clone_size: .
v_call: TRBV6-4

cdr3_nt: TGTGCCAGTAGTATCGGACAGACCCCTGGGACTGAAGCTTTCTTT
cdr3_aa: CASSIGQTPGTEAFF
j_call: TRBJ1-1
d_call: .
clone_size: .
v_call: TRBV19

cdr3_nt: TGCGCCAGCAGTCTTGGGCAGGGTAACTATGGCTACACCTTC
cdr3_aa: CASSLGQGNYGYTF
j_call: TRBJ1-2
d_call: .
clone_size: .
v_call: TRBV23-1

cdr3_nt: TGTGCCAGCAGCCCGGGACAGGGGACACATACGCAGTATTTT
cdr3_aa: CASSPGQGTHTQYF
j_call: TRBJ2-3
d_call: TRBD1
clone_size: .
v_call: TRBV5-5

cdr3_nt: TGTGCCAGTAGTAGGGGGACTGAAGAGACCCAGTACTTC
cdr3_aa: CASSRGTEETQYF
j_call: TRBJ2-5
d_call: .
clone_size: .
v_call: TRBV19

cdr3_nt: TGTGCCAGCTCCCGGGAGACGACCGACTTGAACACTGAAGCTTTCTTT
cdr3_aa: CASSRETTDLNTEAFF
j_call: TRBJ1-1
d_call: .
clone_size: once
v_call: TRBV18

cdr3_nt: TGTGCCGCTTCGACTAGCGGGGTCTACAATGAGCAGTTCTTC
cdr3_aa: CAASTSGVYNEQFF
j_call: TRBJ2-1
d_call: TRBD2
clone_size: .
v_call: TRBV2

cdr3_nt: TGTGCCAGCAGTTCGGAAGGACAGGGTACCAACGTCCTGACTTTC
cdr3_aa: CASSSEGQGTNVLTF
j_call: TRBJ2-6
d_call: TRBD1
clone_size: .
v_call: TRBV28

cdr3_nt: TGCGCCAGCAGCTTGGGCCCTAGCTCTGGAAACACCATATATTTT
cdr3_aa: CASSLGPSSGNTIYF
j_call: TRBJ1-3
d_call: .
clone_size: .
v_call: TRBV5-1

cdr3_nt: TGTGCCAGCAGCGGGACAGCTTCTTTCTCTGGAAACACCATATATTTT
cdr3_aa: CASSGTASFSGNTIYF
j_call: TRBJ1-3
d_call: .
clone_size: .
v_call: TRBV9

cdr3_nt: TGTGCCAGCAGCCAGATACTAGCGGGGAACACCGGGGAGCTGTTTTTT
cdr3_aa: CASSQILAGNTGELFF
j_call: TRBJ2-2
d_call: TRBD2
clone_size: once
v_call: TRBV4-2

cdr3_nt: TGTGCCAGCAGCAGCTATGGACAGGGGGCCAATTATGGCTACACCTTC
cdr3_aa: CASSSYGQGANYGYTF
j_call: TRBJ1-2
d_call: TRBD1
clone_size: .
v_call: TRBV7-9

cdr3_nt: TGCGCCAGCAGCTTCGGGACAGGGGATGAAGCTTTCTTT
cdr3_aa: CASSFGTGDEAFF
j_call: TRBJ1-1
d_call: TRBD1
clone_size: .
v_call: TRBV5-1

cdr3_nt: TGTGCCAGCAGTGATCTCAGGGGTTTCACCTTC
cdr3_aa: CASSDLRGFTF
j_call: TRBJ1-2
d_call: .
clone_size: .
v_call: TRBV6-5

cdr3_nt: TGTGCCAGCAGATCCCGGACAGGCCGGGAAAAACTGTTTTTT
cdr3_aa: CASRSRTGREKLFF
j_call: TRBJ1-4
d_call: TRBD1
clone_size: .
v_call: TRBV6-5

cdr3_nt: TGTGCCAGCAGTGAACGTACTAGCGGGGGGGTTTGGGAGACCCAGTACTTC
cdr3_aa: CASSERTSGGVWETQYF
j_call: TRBJ2-5
d_call: TRBD2
clone_size: .
v_call: TRBV25-1

cdr3_nt: TGTGCCACCAGCGTCCGACCCAGGGCGTCCCTAGATACGCAGTATTTT
cdr3_aa: CATSVRPRASLDTQYF
j_call: TRBJ2-3
d_call: .
clone_size: .
v_call: TRBV15

cdr3_nt: TGTGCCAGCAGCTTAGTCGGCTCGCCGGGAGAGACCCAGTACTTC
cdr3_aa: CASSLVGSPGETQYF
j_call: TRBJ2-5
d_call: .
clone_size: .
v_call: TRBV7-2